This TCR beta chain was obtained from a study of blood T cell repertoires in COVID-19. Overall study: Collection of acute and convalescent COVID-19 samples took place in the United States, Italy and Spain. PBMCs, B-cell-depleted T cells, or T cells provided the cDNA or gDNA that made up the material.

CDR1 and CDR2 from the germline V gene are MNHNY and SVGAGI (reference sequence). The length of the CDR3 is 14 residues. The V end lost 6 bases, the J end lost 6 bases, and 18 bases lay between the germline ends. Original analysis: Estimation of nucleated cell counts was performed using reference gene primer amplification. The method was immunoSEQ multiplex PCR; TCRdb's version includes in-frame clones alone and lacks a portion of them. That table is the source of V, J and clone size, and D and trimming were worked out from the DNA. Among 110,000 or so clones listed, about 84% were seen once. The clonotype was recovered from a man in his fifties or sixties with acute or convalescent COVID-19. The chain couples TRBV6-6 to TRBJ2-7, with no clear D. Sequencing was done on a sample of peripheral blood. Here the CDR3 DNA reads TGTGCCAGCAGGTCATTTAACGAACTCCCCGAGCAGTACTTC. Translation: CASRSFNELPEQYF.